The present TCR beta chain was sequenced within a study of CD8+ T cells in alopecia areata. Study outcomes and limitations: Mouse data revealed clearer TCR sharing than patient data did, a gap possibly tied to HLA.

Extracted from the samples, RNA was reverse transcribed into cDNA to serve as the sequencing template. TCRdb keeps only in-frame clones here, not all; method: immunoSEQ multiplex PCR. This table has approximately 100,000 clones, roughly 47% appearing once. The CDR3 runs to 15 residues. Germline values: CDR1 SNHLY, CDR2 FYNNEI. Trimming stripped 3 bases from V and 0 bases from J, with 9 bases between. About this clone itself: As yet, its antigen is unknown.

The chain links TRBV2 to TRBJ2-1, with D perhaps matching TRBD1 (5 bases). This TCR came from a human donor with alopecia areata. The specimen was CD4+ T cells sorted from blood. The CDR3 DNA follows: TGTGCCAGCAGTGACCAGGGCCACTCCTACAATGAGCAGTTCTTC. Its translation: CASSDQGHSYNEQFF.